This is a list of T cell receptor beta chains from one sample in a study of cytomegalovirus exposure and HLA in healthy donors. TCRdb's table, derived via immunoSEQ multiplex PCR, lists solely in-frame clones and lacks some. The sample includes approximately 100,000 clones, under 80% seen only once; the top ten take less than 5%. The sample consisted of PBMCs. These receptors all come from a woman younger than 30 in good health and CMV-seropositive. Each CDR3 is given with its conserved first and last residue. D genes are given only for firm matches. Rows may omit the clone size; those that give it use once, few, many or a size class.

>.|TRBV7-2|TRBJ2-7|.
TGTGCCAGCAGCCTAGTATCCTACGAGCAGTACTTC
CASSLVSYEQYF
>once|TRBV27|TRBJ2-7|TRBD2
TGTGCCAGCAGCTCTAGCGGGATGGGGCCCTACGAGCAGTACTTC
CASSSSGMGPYEQYF
>.|TRBV19|TRBJ2-7|TRBD2
TGTGCCAGTAAGGCTAGCGGGAGTGACGAGCAGTACTTC
CASKASGSDEQYF
>.|TRBV25-1|TRBJ1-2|.
TGTGCCAGCAGTCTCGACAGAGACTATGGCTACACCTTC
CASSLDRDYGYTF
>.|TRBV5-1|TRBJ1-4|TRBD1
TGCGCCAGCAGCCGAAGAGGACAGGGGCAGGGTGAAAAACTGTTTTTT
CASSRRGQGQGEKLFF
>.|TRBV18|TRBJ2-5|TRBD2
TGTGCCAGCTCACCAAGTGGACTAGCGGGGGAGACCCAGTACTTC
CASSPSGLAGETQYF
>.|TRBV5-1|TRBJ2-5|.
TGCGCCAGCAGCTTGGACGTAGGGGGTGCGAAGACCCAGTACTTC
CASSLDVGGAKTQYF
>once|TRBV9|TRBJ2-5|.
TGTGCCAGCAGCCCTCCCTTCCACCAAGAGAGCCAGTACTTC
CASSPPFHQESQYF
>.|TRBV5-8|TRBJ1-2|.
TGTGCCAGCAGCACCCGACAGGCCATCTATGGCTACACCTTC
CASSTRQAIYGYTF
>few|TRBV6-1|TRBJ2-2|.
TGTGCCACCCCTAAGTGGCAGGGTGACACCGGGGAGCTGTTTTTT
CATPKWQGDTGELFF